Following are 25 T cell receptor beta chains from one sample sequenced in a study of cytomegalovirus exposure and HLA in healthy donors. The study ran its PCR with 60 Vbeta and 13 Jbeta primers. Sequencing used immunoSEQ multiplex PCR; TCRdb keeps in-frame clones, though not all of them. The repertoire has more than 95,000 clones, approximately 14% of them found once; the top ten carry approximately 0.8%. Sequencing used PBMCs. The receptors were sampled from a female donor in good health and CMV-seronegative.

This clone was observed a few times. The rearrangement joins TRBV4-3 to TRBJ2-7, with TRBD2 matching over 14 bases. Germline assignment: CDR1 LGHNA and CDR2 YSLEER. V shed 3 bases, J shed 6 bases, and the junction held 7 bases outside the gene matches. The length of the CDR3 is 16 residues. CDR3 region: CASSQGLGTSGGEQYF. Here the CDR3 DNA reads TGCGCCAGCAGCCAGGGGCTCGGGACTAGCGGGGGCGAGCAGTACTTC.

This clone was counted between two and nine times. J is TRBJ2-1 and V is TRBV5-1, with D perhaps matching TRBD2 (5 bases). V was cut by 5 bases and J by 2 bases, with 8 bases left in between. CDR3 size: 13 residues. The germline V gene has CDR1 SGHRS and CDR2 YFSETQ. CDR3 DNA: TGCGCCAGCAGAGCGGAGACCTACAATGAGCAGTTCTTC. Amino acid sequence: CASRAETYNEQFF.

The chain combines TRBV13 with TRBJ2-3; the match to TRBD2 covers 10 bases. Germline CDR1 and CDR2: PRHDT and FYEKMQ (reference sequence). J lost 1 base, V lost 2 bases, and 3 bases had no gene match. CDR3 length: 16 residues. The CDR3 DNA reads TGTGCCAGCAGCTTAAACCTAGCGGGAGGCACAGATACGCAGTATTTT. Amino acids: CASSLNLAGGTDTQYF.

The rearrangement uses TRBV9 and TRBJ2-2; TRBD2 agrees at 11 bases. The V segment lost 0 bases and the J segment 0 bases; nucleotides outside the gene matches: 7. Germline V gives CDR1 SGDLS, CDR2 YYNGEE. The CDR3 length is 19 residues. CDR3 in amino acids: CASSVAGLAGGSNTGELFF. The CDR3 coding sequence is TGTGCCAGCAGCGTAGCAGGCCTAGCGGGAGGTTCGAACACCGGGGAGCTGTTTTTT.

This clone was seen more than once but under ten times. The chain couples TRBV29-1 to TRBJ1-1; D may be TRBD1 (6 bases). The CDR3 contains 9 residues. Between the trimmed V and J ends, which lost 6 bases and 8 bases, there was a span of 7 bases. Germline-derived CDR1 and CDR2 are SQVTM and ANQGSEA. The CDR3 spells CSVGTEAFF. In nucleotides, the CDR3 is TGCAGCGTGGGGACAGAAGCTTTCTTT.

The chain couples TRBV15 to TRBJ2-7, with 10 positions matching TRBD1. Germline V gene sequence: CDR1 LNHNV, CDR2 YYDKDF (reference sequence). The CDR3 is 14 amino acids. V was clipped by 5 bases and J by 7 bases; unmatched bases: 8. The CDR3 loop reads CATSLDRGSGEQYF. The CDR3 coding sequence is TGTGCCACCAGCTTGGACAGGGGGTCGGGAGAGCAGTACTTC.

The chain is built from TRBV11-2 and TRBJ2-1; TRBD2 matches 7 bases. Germline V gene lookup returns CDR1 SGHAT and CDR2 FQNNGV. J lost 0 bases, V lost 0 bases, and 5 bases had no gene match. The CDR3 totals 17 residues. CDR3 DNA: TGTGCCAGCAGCTTAGAAGCGGGGTCCCTCTCCTACAATGAGCAGTTCTTC. This encodes CASSLEAGSLSYNEQFF. Filled out from reference TRBV11-2 and TRBJ2-1, the complete variable domain reads EAGVAQSPRYKIIEKRQSVAFWCNPISGHATLYWYQQILGQGPKLLIQFQNNGVVDDSQLPKDRFSAERLKGVDSTLKIQPAKLEDSAVYLCASSLEAGSLSYNEQFFGPGTRLTVL.

V and J are TRBV2 and TRBJ2-7; 9 bases match TRBD2. V shed 1 base, J shed 2 bases, and the junction held 9 bases outside the gene matches. CDR3 size: 17 residues. Germline values: CDR1 SNHLY, CDR2 FYNNEI. The CDR3 nucleotides read TGTGCCAGCAGTGAAGAGGCTAGCGGGGCGTTAACCTACGAGCAGTACTTC. Protein sequence: CASSEEASGALTYEQYF. The complete variable domain, with remaining parts taken from reference TRBV2 and TRBJ2-7, reads EPEVTQTPSHQVTQMGQEVILRCVPISNHLYFYWYRQILGQKVEFLVSFYNNEISEKSEIFDDQFSVERPDGSNFTLKIRSTKLEDSAMYFCASSEEASGALTYEQYFGPGTRLTVT.

There are a few counts of this clone. The chain couples TRBV2 to TRBJ1-1, with 7 bases that match TRBD1. Germline CDR1 SNHLY, CDR2 FYNNEI. CDR3 size: 14 residues. Losses at the gene ends were 6 bases for V and 7 bases for J; bases not matched to a gene: 11. The CDR3, as DNA: TGTGCCAGCAGCGGCGCCAGGGGGAGTAGTGAAGCTTTCTTT. Amino acid sequence: CASSGARGSSEAFF.

The chain carries TRBV2 and TRBJ1-2; D gene ambiguous. CDR1 is SNHLY, CDR2 FYNNEI, per germline. This CDR3 has 10 residues. The V end lost 2 bases, the J end lost 8 bases, and 3 bases lay between the germline ends. CDR3 in DNA: TGTGCCAGCAGTGAACTGGGCTACACCTTC. Residues: CASSELGYTF.

This rearrangement joins TRBV30 to TRBJ1-1, with D possibly TRBD1 on 5 matching bases. Germline V gene sequence: CDR1 GTSNPN, CDR2 SVGIG (reference sequence). V lost 7 bases, J lost 6 bases, and 18 bases lay in between. The CDR3 is 13 amino acids. The CDR3 DNA sequence: TGTGCCTATAGAGGCCCCGGGGGGGCTGAAGCTTTCTTT. Encoded protein: CAYRGPGGAEAFF.

This clone showed up just a few times. The chain is built from TRBV27 and TRBJ1-2; D not certain. V dropped 0 bases and J dropped 4 bases, with 9 bases sitting between them. The CDR3 covers 14 residues. Germline loops: CDR1 MNHEY, CDR2 SMNVEV (reference sequence). The CDR3 DNA sequence: TGTGCCAGCAGTTTATCGTTAGTCGGCTATGGCTACACCTTC. As protein: CASSLSLVGYGYTF.

This chain uses TRBV5-1 with TRBJ1-6; 8 nucleotides line up with TRBD1. This CDR3 region has 17 residues. Germline CDR1 is SGHRS and CDR2 is YFSETQ. The junction had 6 bases not matched to a gene; V was cut back by 4 bases and J by 0 bases. Here the CDR3 DNA reads TGCGCCAGCAGCACGACAGGGGAGAGCTCCTATAATTCACCCCTCCACTTT. Residues: CASSTTGESSYNSPLHF.

This clone was seen only once. The CDR3 is CASSPGTSGYEQYF. CDR3 DNA sequence: TGCGCCAGCAGTCCCGGGACTAGCGGCTACGAGCAGTACTTC. The chain carries TRBV10-2 and TRBJ2-7; 11 positions match TRBD2. Looked up from germline, CDR1 is WSHSY and CDR2 is SAAADI. The V gene end was trimmed by 5 bases and the J gene end by 3 bases; junction bases not matched to a gene: 3. The CDR3 contains 14 residues.

This chain joins TRBV5-4 and TRBJ1-1; D unclear. CDR1 SGHNT and CDR2 YYREEE come from the germline V gene (reference sequence). V was clipped by 6 bases and J by 10 bases, with 19 bases between them. The CDR3 spans 13 residues. CDR3 sequence (DNA): TGTGCCAGCACCTTCCAACACGGGGATGCAGCTTTCTTT. Translated: CASTFQHGDAAFF.

The CDR3 region is CASSYDKLGYTF. CDR3 nucleotide sequence: TGTGCCAGCAGCTATGACAAACTTGGCTACACCTTC. The rearrangement uses TRBV13 and TRBJ1-2, with D hard to call. The V and J ends lost 4 bases and 7 bases respectively, with 10 bases between them. Germline CDR1 reads PRHDT; CDR2 reads FYEKMQ (reference sequence). This CDR3 region has 12 residues.

This clone was counted a few times. The chain recombines TRBV2 with TRBJ1-4; 10 nucleotides line up with TRBD1. With 6 bases clipped from V and 7 bases from J, the junction kept 2 bases outside the gene matches. CDR1 and CDR2 (germline): SNHLY, FYNNEI. The CDR3 has 13 residues. This chain's CDR3 is CASSGTGAEKLFF. The CDR3 bases are TGTGCCAGCAGCGGGACAGGGGCTGAAAAACTGTTTTTT.

This clone turned up a few times. The CDR3 DNA sequence: TGTGCCAGCAGTTTATTTGGGAGCTCTGGGGCCAACGTCCTGACTTTC. It yields the protein CASSLFGSSGANVLTF. This chain joins TRBV28 and TRBJ2-6, with a weak D call TRBD2 (5 bases). This CDR3 region has 16 residues. V was cut by 1 base and J by 0 bases, with 7 bases left in between. Germline V CDR1 and CDR2: MDHEN, SYDVKM.

The rearrangement joins TRBV21-1 to TRBJ2-7; the table's D call, TRBD2, was not checked against the DNA. TRBV21-1 is an annotated pseudogene. The CDR3 has 18 amino acids. This CDR3 reads CASSHKTSGTQYAYEQYF. The DNA for the CDR3 is TGTGCCAGCAGCCACAAAACTAGCGGGACCCAATATGCCTACGAGCAGTACTTC.

This clone occurred a few times. At one end the junction does not follow the germline gene, possibly because of a read error. The V and J genes are TRBV30 and TRBJ1-6; the match to TRBD1 covers 10 bases. The CDR3 is 16 residues long. CDR1 GTSNPN and CDR2 SVGIG come from the germline V gene (reference sequence). The DNA for the CDR3 is TGTGCCTGGAGTTTGAAGACAGGGGGCTATGATTCACCCCTCCACTTT. Protein product: CAWSLKTGGYDSPLHF.

J is TRBJ1-3 and V is TRBV6-6; a possible D gene is TRBD1 (6 bases). The CDR3 totals 15 residues. CDR1 is MNHNY, CDR2 SVGAGI, per germline (reference sequence). The V end lost 0 bases, the J end lost 4 bases, and 10 bases lay between the germline ends. The chain's CDR3 is CASSYSQGGGNTIYF. The CDR3 region has the DNA TGTGCCAGCAGTTACTCACAGGGTGGGGGAAACACCATATATTTT.

This clone is labeled medium-sized. V and J are TRBV2 and TRBJ2-1, with TRBD2 matching over 11 bases. V dropped 4 bases and J dropped 2; count of bases not matched to a gene: 1. Germline CDR1 and CDR2: SNHLY and FYNNEI. The CDR3 runs to 15 residues. The CDR3 bases are TGTGCCAGCAGTGGGACTAGCGGGCCCTACAATGAGCAGTTCTTC. It codes for CASSGTSGPYNEQFF.

This chain links TRBV6-5 with TRBJ1-1, with D uncertain. The CDR3 is made up of 15 amino acids. Trimming took off 10 bases at V and 0 bases at J, with 18 bases between the two ends. Germline loops: CDR1 MNHEY, CDR2 SVGAGI. CDR3 sequence reads: CATFSGRQMNTEAFF. Written as DNA, the CDR3 is TGTGCCACCTTTTCTGGGCGACAAATGAACACTGAAGCTTTCTTT.

This clone has only a few counts. The rearrangement uses TRBV5-4 and TRBJ1-1, with D possibly TRBD1 on 5 matching bases. Trimming shortened V by 2 bases and J by 4 bases, and 9 bases separated the two germline ends. This CDR3 region has 13 residues. Germline lookup yields CDR1 SGHNT and CDR2 YYREEE (reference sequence). The CDR3 here is CASSFDRGTEAFF. The CDR3 coding sequence is TGTGCCAGCAGCTTCGACAGAGGCACTGAAGCTTTCTTT. Full variable domain (outside the CDR3, taken from reference TRBV5-4 and TRBJ1-1): ETGVTQSPTHLIKTRGQQVTLRCSSQSGHNTVSWYQQALGQGPQFIFQYYREEENGRGNFPPRFSGLQFPNYSSELNVNALELDDSALYLCASSFDRGTEAFFGQGTRLTVV.

This chain connects TRBV7-8 to TRBJ1-5, with no clear D. The CDR3 is 13 amino acids. V lost 4 bases and J 5 bases, leaving 9 bases between the germline ends. Germline loops: CDR1 SGHVS, CDR2 FQNEAQ. The CDR3 nucleotides are TGTGCCAGCAGCTCGGGGTTCGATCAGCCCCAGCATTTT. Translating gives CASSSGFDQPQHF. The full variable domain, rest sourced from reference TRBV7-8 and TRBJ1-5, is GAGVSQSPRYKVAKRGQDVALRCDPISGHVSLFWYQQALGQGPEFLTYFQNEAQLDKSGLPSDRFFAERPEGSVSTLKIQRTQQEDSAVYLCASSSGFDQPQHFGDGTRLSIL.